Below, 13 T cell receptor beta chains from the same sample are listed, as sequenced in a study of glioma-infiltrating T cells after dendritic cell vaccination. The repertoire was sequenced with immunoSEQ multiplex PCR; TCRdb's copy has only in-frame clones and lacks some. The data hold around 87,000 clones, with 75% to 90% observed a single time. Regarding time point: after dendritic cell vaccination, including at tumor progression/relapse. Specimen: blood, collected after dendritic cell vaccination. These receptors were collected from a human donor with glioblastoma.

This rearrangement joins TRBV7-9 to TRBJ2-7; 14 positions match TRBD2. The germline CDR1 and CDR2 sequences are SEHNR and FQNEAQ (reference sequence). The CDR3 runs to 19 residues. Unmatched junction bases numbered 13, after V lost 4 bases and J lost 2 bases. The CDR3 loop reads CASSSLRTSGGSSTYEQYF. CDR3 DNA: TGTGCCAGCAGCTCCTTGAGGACTAGCGGGGGGTCGAGCACCTACGAGCAGTACTTC.

The V gene is TRBV5-1, the J gene TRBJ1-4; D unclear. V lost 5 bases and J lost 0, with 8 bases in between. Looked up from germline, CDR1 is SGHRS and CDR2 is YFSETQ. CDR3 length equals 14 residues. The CDR3 protein is CASSERSTNEKLFF. The CDR3 DNA reads TGCGCCAGCAGTGAACGGTCAACTAATGAAAAACTGTTTTTT.

The V call is TRBV7-3, the J call TRBJ2-5, with 11 positions matching TRBD2. This CDR3 is 18 amino acids long. J gave up 0 bases and V 5 bases, and 11 bases lay outside the gene matches. Germline CDR1 is SGHTA and CDR2 is FQGTGA. CDR3 residues: CASSPGGASGGNQETQYF. The CDR3 DNA follows: TGTGCCAGCAGCCCAGGGGGCGCTAGCGGGGGGAACCAAGAGACCCAGTACTTC.

This chain uses TRBV6-1 with TRBJ2-7; weak D call: TRBD2 (6 bases). The V and J ends lost 6 bases and 0 bases respectively, with 9 bases between them. CDR3 length equals 13 residues. CDR1 and CDR2 (germline): MNHNS, SASEGT. CDR3 region: CASRGLSSYEQYF. The CDR3 DNA reads as TGTGCCAGCAGGGGACTCAGCTCCTACGAGCAGTACTTC.

The rearrangement joins TRBV30 to TRBJ2-3; 9 bases line up with TRBD2. CDR1 and CDR2 from the germline V gene are GTSNPN and SVGIG (reference sequence). J was trimmed by 4 bases and V by 0 bases; bases with no gene match: 5. The CDR3 loop spans 15 amino acids. DNA of the CDR3: TGTGCCTGGAGTGTACTGCGGGGGGGGGCAGATACGCAGTATTTT. Translated, it gives CAWSVLRGGADTQYF.

V gene TRBV7-6 combines with J gene TRBJ2-3, with 8 bases matching TRBD2. V was pared by 1 base and J by 4 bases, with 10 bases of the junction left unmatched. CDR3 size: 17 residues. Germline loops: CDR1 SGHVS, CDR2 FNYEAQ. This CDR3 reads CASSLVASGGGADTQYF. In DNA form, the CDR3 reads TGTGCCAGCAGCTTAGTAGCCAGCGGGGGTGGGGCAGATACGCAGTATTTT.

The chain combines TRBV7-2 with TRBJ1-5, with TRBD1 as a possible D gene (5 bases). Germline-derived CDR1 and CDR2 are SGHTA and FQGNSA. V lost 4 bases to trimming and J lost 7 bases, with 14 bases between them. The CDR3 runs to 14 residues. CDR3 nucleotides: TGTGCCAGCAGCTCAAGGGGTTATGGCCAGCCCCAGCATTTT. It specifies CASSSRGYGQPQHF.

The chain recombines TRBV19 with TRBJ2-3; TRBD1 matches 10 bases. Trimming cost V 5 bases and J 4 bases; bases outside gene matches: 3. This CDR3 comprises 14 residues. Germline CDR1 and CDR2: LNHDA and SQIVND (reference sequence). The CDR3 loop reads CASSRDRGSDTQYF. CDR3 DNA sequence: TGTGCCAGTAGTCGGGACAGGGGTTCAGATACGCAGTATTTT.

The chain carries TRBV25-1 and TRBJ1-6, with a tentative D call TRBD1 (6 bases). The V end was cut by 2 bases, the J end by 7 bases, with 9 bases between. The CDR3 has 14 residues. Germline values: CDR1 MGHDK, CDR2 SYGVNS. In nucleotides, the CDR3 is TGTGCCAGCAGTGAAATACAGGGCAATTCACCCCTCCACTTT. Translating it yields CASSEIQGNSPLHF.

This rearrangement joins TRBV7-2 to TRBJ2-2, with 8 nucleotides matching TRBD1. The CDR3 is 17 amino acids. In germline, CDR1 is SGHTA, CDR2 FQGNSA. The trim removed 1 base at V and 0 bases at J, leaving 4 bases unmatched. The CDR3 sequence is CASSLEIQGANTGELFF. DNA of the CDR3: TGTGCCAGCAGCTTAGAGATACAGGGGGCGAACACCGGGGAGCTGTTTTTT.

The rearrangement joins TRBV13 to TRBJ2-7; possible D gene TRBD2, 5 bases. Germline V lookup: CDR1 PRHDT, CDR2 FYEKMQ (reference sequence). Trimming took off 4 bases at V and 4 bases at J, with 14 bases between the two ends. CDR3 length: 14 amino acids. Here the CDR3 DNA reads TGTGCCAGCAGCTCCCCGGGGAGATCGTACGAGCAGTACTTC. Protein: CASSSPGRSYEQYF.

V is TRBV18 and J is TRBJ1-1; D is ambiguous. Germline V lookup: CDR1 KGHSH, CDR2 LQKENI. The CDR3 is 15 amino acids. V dropped 6 bases and J dropped 4 bases, with 18 bases sitting between them. The CDR3 coding sequence is TGTGCCAGCTCGGCCACCTTCGTTTTAACCACTGAAGCTTTCTTT. Translation gives CASSATFVLTTEAFF.

The genes are TRBV19 and TRBJ1-4, with 9 bases aligning to TRBD1. CDR3 size: 14 residues. Germline V gene data show CDR1 as LNHDA and CDR2 as SQIVND (reference sequence). Unmatched junction bases numbered 3, after V lost 5 bases and J lost 5 bases. Written as DNA, the CDR3 is TGTGCCAGTAGTGGAGGACAGGGGAATGAAAAACTGTTTTTT. Translation gives CASSGGQGNEKLFF.